The 16 T cell receptor beta chains below all came from one sample that was sequenced in a study of T cells in Graves' hyperthyroidism and ophthalmopathy. RNA transcripts gave rise to amplified TCR beta CDR3 regions. The HTBI primer set served for first-round RT-PCR of the TCR CDR3. Via MiXCR, TCRdb re-called the multiplex PCR reads, giving one row per CDR3 protein. This table holds about 420,000 distinct CDR3 sequences, roughly an eighth found once. Sample: blood. The receptor set was obtained from a woman between 18 and 29 years old with Graves' hyperthyroidism.

In its sample, this clonotype was seen a few times. This chain connects TRBV19 to TRBJ2-1, with D perhaps matching TRBD1 (6 bases). The germline V gene encodes CDR1 LNHDA and CDR2 SQIVND (reference sequence). CDR3 length equals 14 residues. Trimming took off 5 bases at V and 8 bases at J, with 16 bases between the two ends. The CDR3 sequence: CASSPGQFTDEQFF. CDR3 nucleotide sequence: TGTGCCAGTAGTCCCGGACAGTTTACAGATGAGCAGTTCTTC. Based on the CDR3 plus reference TRBV19 and TRBJ2-1, the full variable domain is DGGITQSPKYLFRKEGQNVTLSCEQNLNHDAMYWYRQDPGQGLRLIYYSQIVNDFQKGDIAEGYSVSREKKESFPLTVTSAQKNPTAFYLCASSPGQFTDEQFFGPGTRLTVL.

This clonotype was observed at least ten times. The V call is TRBV6-1, the J call TRBJ2-3, with TRBD1 matching 8 bases. The CDR3 sequence is 16 residues long. CDR1 and CDR2 from the germline V gene are MNHNS and SASEGT. V was pared by 4 bases and J by 3 bases, with 9 bases of the junction left unmatched. CDR3 loop: CASSADQGAHTDTQYF. Here the CDR3 DNA reads TGTGCCAGCAGTGCCGACCAGGGGGCGCATACAGATACGCAGTATTTT.

This clonotype occurred many times. The chain joins TRBV28 to TRBJ2-1; 11 positions match TRBD2. The CDR3 length is 19 residues. V shed 3 bases and J 7 bases; nucleotides not matched to a gene: 17. CDR1 is MDHEN and CDR2 is SYDVKM in the germline V gene. CDR3 bases: TGTGCCAGCAGTTTCTCCGGGACGAAACTAGCGGGAGTTGTGAATGAGCAGTTCTTC. The encoded protein is CASSFSGTKLAGVVNEQFF.

This clonotype came up a few times. The chain links TRBV30 to TRBJ2-7, with D unresolved. This CDR3 spans 15 amino acids. V was trimmed by 1 base and J by 0 bases, leaving 13 bases between them. CDR1 is GTSNPN, CDR2 SVGIG, per germline (reference sequence). This chain's CDR3 is CAWSGGRRSSYEQYF. Written as DNA, the CDR3 is TGTGCCTGGAGTGGTGGACGCAGGAGCTCCTACGAGCAGTACTTC.

V gene TRBV5-8 combines with J gene TRBJ2-7; 8 bases are a match to TRBD1. V dropped 2 bases and J dropped 7; count of bases not matched to a gene: 8. The CDR3 runs 14 residues. The V gene's germline CDR1 is SGHTS and CDR2 YDEGEE. CDR3 sequence reads: CASSFSGGAWEQYF. As DNA, the CDR3 is TGTGCCAGCAGCTTTTCAGGGGGCGCGTGGGAGCAGTACTTC. Full variable domain (remainder filled in from reference TRBV5-8 and TRBJ2-7): EAGVTQSPTHLIKTRGQQATLRCSPISGHTSVYWYQQALGLGLQFLLWYDEGEERNRGNFPPRFSGRQFPNYSSELNVNALELEDSALYLCASSFSGGAWEQYFGPGTRLTVT.

This rearrangement joins TRBV2 to TRBJ2-7; D is unresolved. CDR1 SNHLY and CDR2 FYNNEI come from the germline V gene. This CDR3 is built from 15 residues. V dropped 2 bases and J dropped 2 bases, with 13 bases sitting between them. CDR3 bases: TGTGCCAGCAGTGAAAGTCGGTTATACGCCTACGAGCAGTACTTC. As protein: CASSESRLYAYEQYF.

This clonotype appeared many times. The chain couples TRBV2 to TRBJ1-1, with no clear D. Trimming pared 10 bases from V and 1 base from J, leaving 13 bases between. Germline lookup yields CDR1 SNHLY and CDR2 FYNNEI. There are 13 residues in the CDR3. Written as DNA, the CDR3 is TGTGCCAACGAGAGAGAGGCGAACACTGAAGCTTTCTTT. This gives the protein CANEREANTEAFF.

V and J are TRBV28 and TRBJ2-7, with a tentative D call TRBD2 (5 bases). Germline CDR1 is MDHEN and CDR2 is SYDVKM. Trimming removed 4 bases at V and 1 base at J, with 20 bases between. There are 17 residues in the CDR3. In nucleotides, the CDR3 is TGTGCCAGCAGTTGGGTAGCTGGGGAGTCCGTATCCTACGAGCAGTACTTC. Protein: CASSWVAGESVSYEQYF.

This clonotype came up a few times. The chain carries TRBV5-1 and TRBJ1-1; D might be TRBD1 (6 bases). Germline V gives CDR1 SGHRS, CDR2 YFSETQ. This CDR3 contains 17 residues. Trimming took 4 bases from V and 2 from J, leaving 21 bases between them. CDR3 coding DNA: TGCGCCAGCAGCCCCCTAACAGGGCTGGAACTAAACACTGAAGCTTTCTTT. Amino acid sequence: CASSPLTGLELNTEAFF.

This clonotype was seen at least ten times. The gene calls are TRBV7-8 and TRBJ1-4; D is uncertain. Trimming took 1 base from V and 1 from J, leaving 4 bases between them. Germline V CDR1 and CDR2: SGHVS, FQNEAQ. This CDR3 comprises 14 residues. The CDR3 here is CASSLGVTNEKLFF. The CDR3 region has the DNA TGTGCCAGCAGCTTAGGAGTAACTAATGAAAAACTGTTTTTT.

The table lists this clonotype with a count of one. Compared with germline, one end of the junction differs, possibly owing to a read error. The genes are TRBV6-2 or TRBV6-3 and TRBJ2-3; maybe TRBD2 (6 bases). The length of the CDR3 is 12 residues. Germline values: CDR1 MNHEY, CDR2 SVGEGT. The CDR3 loop reads CASIGSTDTQCF. The CDR3 nucleotides read TGTGCCAGCATCGGGAGCACAGATACGCAGTGTTTT.

This clonotype was observed many times. The V and J genes are TRBV11-1 and TRBJ2-1, with 7 bases aligning to TRBD2. The V gene end was trimmed by 8 bases and the J gene end by 4 bases; junction bases not matched to a gene: 8. Germline V gene sequence: CDR1 SGHAT, CDR2 FQDESV (reference sequence). CDR3 size: 14 residues. The CDR3 here is CASRTGGSYNEQFF. The CDR3 DNA reads as TGTGCCAGCCGGACGGGGGGTTCTTACAATGAGCAGTTCTTC.

In its sample, this clonotype was seen many times. CDR3 residues: CALLHSGVRDQPQHF. The CDR3, as DNA: TGTGCCTTGCTACACTCAGGGGTTCGGGATCAGCCCCAGCATTTT. The chain combines TRBV30 with TRBJ1-5; perhaps TRBD1 as D (6 bases). The germline CDR1 and CDR2 sequences are GTSNPN and SVGIG (reference sequence). Trimming removed 7 bases at V and 5 bases at J, with 21 bases between. There are 15 residues in the CDR3.

This clonotype has at least ten counts. The chain has TRBV5-1 and TRBJ2-5; TRBD1 agrees at 10 bases. V lost 4 bases, J lost 4 bases, and 10 bases stayed unmatched. Germline CDR1 and CDR2: SGHRS and YFSETQ. The CDR3 runs 16 residues. The CDR3 loop reads CASSVSKGQGLETQYF. The CDR3 region has the DNA TGCGCCAGCAGCGTGAGCAAGGGACAGGGGCTAGAGACCCAGTACTTC.

This clonotype was counted ten times or more. The V call is TRBV3-1, the J call TRBJ2-3; D is tentatively TRBD1 or TRBD2 (5 bases each). The CDR3 contains 17 residues. The V end was cut by 0 bases, the J end by 6 bases, with 19 bases between. Germline V lookup: CDR1 LGHDT, CDR2 YNNKEL (reference sequence). The CDR3 reads CASSQDSRGWGADTQYF. CDR3 nucleotides: TGTGCCAGCAGCCAAGATTCCCGGGGCTGGGGTGCCGATACGCAGTATTTT.

This clonotype was counted many times. The CDR3: CATRGGAYEQYF. In nucleotides, the CDR3 is TGTGCCACTCGTGGGGGGGCCTACGAGCAGTACTTC. V usage is TRBV27 and J usage is TRBJ2-7; 7 bases are shared with TRBD2. CDR3 length equals 12 residues. Trimming removed 10 bases from V and 2 bases from J; junction bases left unmatched: 5. CDR1 and CDR2 (germline): MNHEY, SMNVEV (reference sequence).